This T cell receptor (beta chain) was sequenced in a study of cytomegalovirus exposure and HLA in healthy donors. This PCR relied on a set of 60 Vbeta primers and 13 Jbeta primers. This table comes from immunoSEQ multiplex PCR, and its TCRdb copy is limited to in-frame clones, with some not included. There are 80,000 to 90,000 clones in the sample; approximately 82% occur only once, and about 2.2% lies in the top ten. Note on this clone: Its target is unknown.

Overall study results and limits: Common viral pathogens seemed, in a later analysis, to connect with several of the most significant clusters. Reported results showed that the classifier diagnosed cytomegalovirus status with high specificity and sensitivity. Later, TCR association rates were found to vary by HLA locus, highest for DRB1 and lowest for HLA-C.

Germline V gives CDR1 MNHEY, CDR2 SVGAGI. The germline V and J ends were trimmed by 0 bases and 7 bases, with 7 bases remaining between them. The CDR3 is 13 residues long. The sequencing input was PBMCs. V gene TRBV6-5 combines with J gene TRBJ2-4; no clear D. The sequence was obtained from a man aged 40-55 years in good health and CMV-seronegative. The CDR3 is CASSYSWPNIQYF. CDR3 bases: TGTGCCAGCAGTTACTCGTGGCCCAACATTCAGTACTTC.